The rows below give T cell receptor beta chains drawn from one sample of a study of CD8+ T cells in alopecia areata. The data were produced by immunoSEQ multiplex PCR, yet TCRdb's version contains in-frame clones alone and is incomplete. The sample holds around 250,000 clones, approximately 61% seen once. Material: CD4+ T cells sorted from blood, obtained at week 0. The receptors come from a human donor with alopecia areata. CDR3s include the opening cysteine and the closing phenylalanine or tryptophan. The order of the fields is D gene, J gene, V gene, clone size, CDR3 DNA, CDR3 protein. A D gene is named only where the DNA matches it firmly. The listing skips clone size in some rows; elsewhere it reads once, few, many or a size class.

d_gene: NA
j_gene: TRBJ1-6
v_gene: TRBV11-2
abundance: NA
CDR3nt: TGTGCCAGCAGCTCGACCAGTGGCTCCTATAATTCACCCCTCCACTTT
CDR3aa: CASSSTSGSYNSPLHF

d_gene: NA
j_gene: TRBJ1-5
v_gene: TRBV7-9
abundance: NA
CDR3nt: TGTGCCAGCAGCTTAGGGACAGACTTAAATCAGCCCCAGCATTTT
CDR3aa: CASSLGTDLNQPQHF

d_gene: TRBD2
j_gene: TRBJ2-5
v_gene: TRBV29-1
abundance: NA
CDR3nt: TGCAGCCTAAGACTAGCGGGGGGCCCGGGAGAGACCCAGTACTTC
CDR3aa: CSLRLAGGPGETQYF

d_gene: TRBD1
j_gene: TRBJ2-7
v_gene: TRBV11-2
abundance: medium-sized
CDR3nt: TGTGCCAGCAGCTTAGAACCACAGGGGACCGAGCAGTACTTC
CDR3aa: CASSLEPQGTEQYF

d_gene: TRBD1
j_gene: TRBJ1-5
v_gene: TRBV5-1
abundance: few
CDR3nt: TGCGCCAGCAGCTTGCAGGGGGATCAGCCCCAGCATTTT
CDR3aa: CASSLQGDQPQHF

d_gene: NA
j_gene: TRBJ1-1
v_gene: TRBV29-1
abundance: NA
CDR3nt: TGCAGCGTTGAGGGCACTGAAGCTTTCTTT
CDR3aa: CSVEGTEAFF

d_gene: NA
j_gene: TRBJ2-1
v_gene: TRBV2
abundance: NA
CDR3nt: TGTGCCAGCAAGGTGAGGCCTGACAATGAGCAGTTCTTC
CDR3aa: CASKVRPDNEQFF

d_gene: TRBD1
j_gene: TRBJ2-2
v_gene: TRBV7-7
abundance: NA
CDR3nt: TGTGCTAGCAGCTTGCGACAGGGGGGCGTTGGGGAGCTGTTTTTT
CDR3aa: CASSLRQGGVGELFF

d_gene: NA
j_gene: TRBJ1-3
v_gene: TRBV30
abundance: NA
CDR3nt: TGTGCCTGGACAGGGAAGGGAAACACCATATATTTT
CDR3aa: CAWTGKGNTIYF

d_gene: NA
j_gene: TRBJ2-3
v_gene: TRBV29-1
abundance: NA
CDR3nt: TGCAGCCATACCCTGCAGGATACGCAGTATTTT
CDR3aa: CSHTLQDTQYF

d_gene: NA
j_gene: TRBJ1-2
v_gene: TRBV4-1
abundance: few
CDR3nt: TGCGCCAGCAGCCAACGACAGCTTAACTATGGCTACACCTTC
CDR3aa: CASSQRQLNYGYTF

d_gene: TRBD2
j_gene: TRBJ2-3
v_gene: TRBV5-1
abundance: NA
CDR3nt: TGCGCCAGCAGCCCCAAAGCGGGGAGCACAGATACGCAGTATTTT
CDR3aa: CASSPKAGSTDTQYF

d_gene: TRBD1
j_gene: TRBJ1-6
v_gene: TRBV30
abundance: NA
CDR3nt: TGTGCCTGGAGTGTACCCCCCGGGACAGGGAATTCACCCCTCCACTTT
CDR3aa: CAWSVPPGTGNSPLHF

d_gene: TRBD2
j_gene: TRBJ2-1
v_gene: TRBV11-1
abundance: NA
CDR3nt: TGTGCCAGCAGCCGTAGCGGGGGGCCCTACAATGAGCAGTTCTTC
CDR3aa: CASSRSGGPYNEQFF

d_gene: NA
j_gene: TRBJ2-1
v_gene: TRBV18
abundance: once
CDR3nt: TGTGCCAGCTCACTCTCCAGATACAATGAGCAGTTCTTC
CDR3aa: CASSLSRYNEQFF

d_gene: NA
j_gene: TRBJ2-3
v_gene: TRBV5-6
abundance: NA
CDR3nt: TGTGCCAGCAGCTGGGGGCGCACAGATACGCAGTATTTT
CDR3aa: CASSWGRTDTQYF

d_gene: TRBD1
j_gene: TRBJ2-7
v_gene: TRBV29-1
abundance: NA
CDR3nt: TGCAGTGTAGACAGGGGCTACGAGCAGTACTTC
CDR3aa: CSVDRGYEQYF

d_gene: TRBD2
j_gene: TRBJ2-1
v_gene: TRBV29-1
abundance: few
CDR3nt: TGCAGCCTCGGGGCATCGACTAGCGGGGGGTACAATGAGCAGTTCTTC
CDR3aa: CSLGASTSGGYNEQFF

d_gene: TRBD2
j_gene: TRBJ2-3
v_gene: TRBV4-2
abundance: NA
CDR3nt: TGTGCCAGCAGCCAAGCCCATCAGCGGGGGATCACAGATACGCAGTATTTT
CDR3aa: CASSQAHQRGITDTQYF

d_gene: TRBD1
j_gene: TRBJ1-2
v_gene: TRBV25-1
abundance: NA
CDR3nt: TGTGCCAGCAGGGACAGGGGTTATGGCTACACCTTC
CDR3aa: CASRDRGYGYTF

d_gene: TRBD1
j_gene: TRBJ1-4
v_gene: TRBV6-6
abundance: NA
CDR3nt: TGTGCCAGCAGTGTGTTAGAGGGACAGGGGAATGAAAAACTGTTTTTT
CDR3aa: CASSVLEGQGNEKLFF